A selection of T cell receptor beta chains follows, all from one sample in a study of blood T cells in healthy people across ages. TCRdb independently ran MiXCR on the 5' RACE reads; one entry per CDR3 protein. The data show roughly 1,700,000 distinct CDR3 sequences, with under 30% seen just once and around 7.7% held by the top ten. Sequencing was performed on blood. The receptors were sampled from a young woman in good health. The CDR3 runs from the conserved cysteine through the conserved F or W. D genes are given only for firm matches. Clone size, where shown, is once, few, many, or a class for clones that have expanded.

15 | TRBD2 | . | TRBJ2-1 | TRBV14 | TGTGCCAGCAGTCCACTAGCGGGGAGACACAATGAGCAGTTCTTC | CASSPLAGRHNEQFF
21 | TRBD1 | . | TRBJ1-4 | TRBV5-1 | TGCGCCAGCAGCTTTTACGCCCTCTCCGGGACAGGAACTTCAACTAATGAAAAACTGTTTTTT | CASSFYALSGTGTSTNEKLFF
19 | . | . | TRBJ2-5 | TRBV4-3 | TGCGCCAGCAGCCAAGGTGGGGAGGAGGTGCCCCCGTACCAAGAGACCCAGTACTTC | CASSQGGEEVPPYQETQYF
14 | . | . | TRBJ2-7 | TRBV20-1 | TGCAGTGCTAGAGATCCCCGGACTGGGAATGAGCAGTACTTC | CSARDPRTGNEQYF
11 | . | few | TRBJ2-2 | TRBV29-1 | TGCAGCGTTGGGGGGTCCGGGGAGCTGTTTTTT | CSVGGSGELFF
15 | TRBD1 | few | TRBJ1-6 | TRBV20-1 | TGCAGTGCTTTGGACAGGTCGGGCAGCGGATCACCCCTCCACTTT | CSALDRSGSGSPLHF
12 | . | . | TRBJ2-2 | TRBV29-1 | TGCAGCGTTGAGGAGGGTCTCGGGGAGCTGTTTTTT | CSVEEGLGELFF
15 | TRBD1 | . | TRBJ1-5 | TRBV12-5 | TGTGCTAGTGGTTTGGGGGACAGGGGGCCCGCTCCCCAGCATTTT | CASGLGDRGPAPQHF
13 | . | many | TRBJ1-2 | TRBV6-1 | TGTGCCAGCAGTGTGGCGGGGGACTATGGCTACACCTTC | CASSVAGDYGYTF
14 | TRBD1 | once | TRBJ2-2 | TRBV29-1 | TGCAGCGTTGTCAGGGGGATAGGTACCGGGGAGCTGTTTTTT | CSVVRGIGTGELFF
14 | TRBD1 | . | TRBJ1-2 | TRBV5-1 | TGCGCCAGCAGCTTGGCCCGGGACAGGGGTGGCTACACCTTC | CASSLARDRGGYTF
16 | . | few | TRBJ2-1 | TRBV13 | TGTGCCAGCAGCTTTCGTCCAGGGGCTGCCTACGATGAGCAGTTCTTC | CASSFRPGAAYDEQFF
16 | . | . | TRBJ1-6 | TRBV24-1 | TGTGCCACCAGTGTTTCCTGGCGGGACACGCTATCACCCCTCCACTTT | CATSVSWRDTLSPLHF
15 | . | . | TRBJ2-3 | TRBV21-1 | TGTGCCAGCAGCAAACTAGCGGGAGACGCAGATACGCAGTATTTT | CASSKLAGDADTQYF
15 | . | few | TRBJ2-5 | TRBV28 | TGTGCCAGCAGTCCGAGACGGGGTAGCACAGAGACCCAGTACTTC | CASSPRRGSTETQYF
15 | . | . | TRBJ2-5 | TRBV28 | TGTGCCAGCGGGGGGTGCGGGGAGGCCCAAGAGACCCAGTACTTC | CASGGCGEAQETQYF
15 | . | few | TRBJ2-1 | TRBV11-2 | TGTGCCAGCAGCTTAAGGCAGGAGACCTACAATGAGCAGTTCTTC | CASSLRQETYNEQFF
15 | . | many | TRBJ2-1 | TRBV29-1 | TGCAGCGTTGAGTCCAGGGCGACCTCCTACAATGAGCAGTTCTTC | CSVESRATSYNEQFF
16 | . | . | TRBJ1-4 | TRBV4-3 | TGCGCCAGCAGCCAAGATACGACATCAACTAATGAAAAACTGTTTTTT | CASSQDTTSTNEKLFF
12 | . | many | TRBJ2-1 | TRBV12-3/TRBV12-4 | TGTGCCACCGCAAGCTCCTACAATGAGCAGTTCTTC | CATASSYNEQFF
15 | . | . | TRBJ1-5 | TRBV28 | TGTGCCAGCACCCTGGACGGCTTTCGCAATCAGCCCCAGCATTTT | CASTLDGFRNQPQHF
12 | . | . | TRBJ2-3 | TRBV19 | TGTGCCAGTAGTATAGTGGGAGGACCGCAGTATTTT | CASSIVGGPQYF
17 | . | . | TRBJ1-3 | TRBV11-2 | TGTGCCAGCAGCCCTCGATTAGGACAAATCTCTGGAAACACCATATATTTT | CASSPRLGQISGNTIYF
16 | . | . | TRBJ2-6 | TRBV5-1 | TGCGCCAGCAGCTTGGACGCATTCTCTGGGGCCAACGTCCTGACTTTC | CASSLDAFSGANVLTF
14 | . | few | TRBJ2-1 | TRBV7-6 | TGTGCCAGCAGCTTCTATACAGGGTTCAATGAGCAGTTCTTC | CASSFYTGFNEQFF
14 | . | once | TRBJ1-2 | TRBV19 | TGTGCCAGTAGTATACCGAGCCGTCGAGGAGGCTACACCTTC | CASSIPSRRGGYTF
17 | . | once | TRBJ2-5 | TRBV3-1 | TGTGCCAGCAGCCAAGTTGGGGTGCGCGTCCGGCAAGAGACCCAGTACTTC | CASSQVGVRVRQETQYF
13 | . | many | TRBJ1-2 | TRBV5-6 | TGTGCCAGCAGCTTGAGAGGGAAAGATGGCTACACCTTC | CASSLRGKDGYTF
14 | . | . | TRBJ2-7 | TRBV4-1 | TGCGCCAGCAGCCAAGACCCAACTCAAGGAACCCAGTACTTC | CASSQDPTQGTQYF
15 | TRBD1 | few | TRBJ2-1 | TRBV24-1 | TGTGCCACCAGTGATCCGGGACAGGCGATAAATGAGCAGTTCTTC | CATSDPGQAINEQFF
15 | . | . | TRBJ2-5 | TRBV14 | TGTGCCAGCAGCCAAGACTGCAGCGGCAAAGAGACCCAGTACTTC | CASSQDCSGKETQYF
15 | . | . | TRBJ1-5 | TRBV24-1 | TGTGCCACCAGTGATACGGAGGGTCTCAATCAGCCCCAGCATTTT | CATSDTEGLNQPQHF
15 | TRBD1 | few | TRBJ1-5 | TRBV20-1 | TGCAGTGCTTCGATGCAGGGGGCGAGCAATCAGCCCCAGCATTTT | CSASMQGASNQPQHF
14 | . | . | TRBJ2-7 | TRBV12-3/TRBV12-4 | TGTGCCAGCAGCCACAGGGTTTCCTACAATGAGCAGTACTTC | CASSHRVSYNEQYF
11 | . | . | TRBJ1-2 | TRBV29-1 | TGCAGCTCCGAACCGAGCTATGGCTACACCTTC | CSSEPSYGYTF
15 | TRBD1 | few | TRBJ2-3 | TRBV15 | TGTGCCACCAGCAGAGATCCTACAGGGGCCTATACGCAGTATTTT | CATSRDPTGAYTQYF
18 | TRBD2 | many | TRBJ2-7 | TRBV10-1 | TGCGCCAGCAGTGGGCACGCGGCGGGAAGACTAGCGGACTACGAGCAGTACTTC | CASSGHAAGRLADYEQYF
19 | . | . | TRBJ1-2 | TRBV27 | TGTGCCAGCAGTTTATTTTCGAACCGCGGGCAGGGTCGTAACTATGGCTACACCTTC | CASSLFSNRGQGRNYGYTF
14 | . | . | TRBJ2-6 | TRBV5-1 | TGCGCCAGCAGCTTAGGGTCTGGGACCAACGTCCTGACTTTC | CASSLGSGTNVLTF
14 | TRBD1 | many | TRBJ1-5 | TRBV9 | TGTGCCAGCAGCGTAGGGGGGACAGGGGAGCCCCAGCATTTT | CASSVGGTGEPQHF
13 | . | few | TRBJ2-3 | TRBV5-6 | TGTGCCAGCAGCACGCTAGAGACAGATACGCAGTATTTT | CASSTLETDTQYF
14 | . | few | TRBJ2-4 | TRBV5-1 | TGCGCCAGCAGCAAAGTAGAAAACAAAAACATTCAGTACTTC | CASSKVENKNIQYF
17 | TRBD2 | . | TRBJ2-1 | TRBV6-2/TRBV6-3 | TGTGCCAGCACCGGGGGGATTGAGCTAGCGCCCTACAATGAGCAGTTCTTC | CASTGGIELAPYNEQFF
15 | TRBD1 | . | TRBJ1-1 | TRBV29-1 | TGCAGCGTTGACATCGGGACAGGAGAGAACACTGAAGCTTTCTTT | CSVDIGTGENTEAFF
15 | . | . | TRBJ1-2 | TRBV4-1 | TGCGCCAGCAGCCAGTCGGACCGGGATAACTATGGCTACACCTTC | CASSQSDRDNYGYTF
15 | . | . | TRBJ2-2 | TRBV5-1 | TGCGCCAGCAGCTCGGCAGGACAAAACACCGGGGAGCTGTTTTTT | CASSSAGQNTGELFF
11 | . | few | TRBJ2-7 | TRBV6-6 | TGTGCCAGCAGCGATCGACAAGCCCAGTACTTC | CASSDRQAQYF
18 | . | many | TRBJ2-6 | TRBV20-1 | TGCAGTGCTAGAGATTTGGGAGAGGGGCTCACTGGGGCCAACGTCCTGACTTTC | CSARDLGEGLTGANVLTF
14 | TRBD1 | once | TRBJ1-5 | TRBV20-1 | TGCAGTGCTAAACAGGGGACGAGCAATCAGCCCCAGCATTTT | CSAKQGTSNQPQHF
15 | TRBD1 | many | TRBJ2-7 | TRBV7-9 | TGTGCCAGCAGCTTAGCGCGAACAGGGGGCAGTGAGCAGTACTTC | CASSLARTGGSEQYF
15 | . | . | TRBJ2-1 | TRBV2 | TGTGCCAGCCGCTCAGGCAGACGCTCCTACAATGAGCAGTTCTTC | CASRSGRRSYNEQFF